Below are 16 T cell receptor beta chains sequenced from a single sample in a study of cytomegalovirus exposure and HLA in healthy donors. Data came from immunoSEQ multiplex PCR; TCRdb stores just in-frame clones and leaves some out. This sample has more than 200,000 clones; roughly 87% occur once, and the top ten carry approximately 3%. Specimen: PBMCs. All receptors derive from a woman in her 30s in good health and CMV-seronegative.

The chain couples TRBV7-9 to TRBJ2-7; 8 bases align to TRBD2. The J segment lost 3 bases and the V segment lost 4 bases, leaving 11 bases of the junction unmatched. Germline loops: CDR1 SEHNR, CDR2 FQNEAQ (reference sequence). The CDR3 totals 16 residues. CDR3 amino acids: CASSSIAGFGLYEQYF. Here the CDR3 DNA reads TGTGCCAGCAGCTCAATAGCGGGATTCGGCCTCTACGAGCAGTACTTC.

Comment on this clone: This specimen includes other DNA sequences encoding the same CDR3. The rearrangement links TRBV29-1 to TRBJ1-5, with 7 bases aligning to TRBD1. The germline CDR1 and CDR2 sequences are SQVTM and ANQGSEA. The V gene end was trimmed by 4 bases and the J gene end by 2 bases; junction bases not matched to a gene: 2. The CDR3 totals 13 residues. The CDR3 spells CSVGQGGNQPQHF. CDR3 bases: TGCAGCGTTGGACAGGGAGGCAATCAGCCCCAGCATTTT.

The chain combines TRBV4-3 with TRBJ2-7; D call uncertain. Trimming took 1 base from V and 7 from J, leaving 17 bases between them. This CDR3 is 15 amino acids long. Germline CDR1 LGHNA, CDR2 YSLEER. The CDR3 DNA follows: TGCGCCAGCAGCCAAGGCGTGGGAACCTACGAGGAGCAGTACTTC. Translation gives CASSQGVGTYEEQYF.

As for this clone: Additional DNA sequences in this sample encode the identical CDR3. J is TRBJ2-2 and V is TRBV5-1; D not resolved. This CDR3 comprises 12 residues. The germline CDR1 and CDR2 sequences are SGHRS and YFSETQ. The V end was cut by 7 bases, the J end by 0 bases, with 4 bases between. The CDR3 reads CASGPNTGELFF. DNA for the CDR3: TGCGCCAGCGGACCGAACACCGGGGAGCTGTTTTTT.

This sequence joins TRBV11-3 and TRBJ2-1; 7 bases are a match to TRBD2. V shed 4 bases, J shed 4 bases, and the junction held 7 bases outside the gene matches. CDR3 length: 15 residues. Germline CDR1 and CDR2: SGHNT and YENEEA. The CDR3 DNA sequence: TGTGCCAGCAGCTCCGGACTAGTGGGGTACAATGAGCAGTTCTTC. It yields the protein CASSSGLVGYNEQFF.

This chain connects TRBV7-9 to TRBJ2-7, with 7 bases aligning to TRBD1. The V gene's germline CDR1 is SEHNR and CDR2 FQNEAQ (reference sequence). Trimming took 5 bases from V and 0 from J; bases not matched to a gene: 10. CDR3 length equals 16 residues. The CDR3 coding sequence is TGTGCCAGCAGCGTGGACAGGTCTGTGGCCTCCTACGAGCAGTACTTC. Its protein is CASSVDRSVASYEQYF.

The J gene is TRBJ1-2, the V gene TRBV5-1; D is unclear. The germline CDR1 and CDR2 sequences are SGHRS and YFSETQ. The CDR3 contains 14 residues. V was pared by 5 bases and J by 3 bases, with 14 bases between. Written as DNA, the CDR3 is TGCGCCAGCAGGTCGGATCATGGGGACTATGGCTACACCTTC. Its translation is CASRSDHGDYGYTF. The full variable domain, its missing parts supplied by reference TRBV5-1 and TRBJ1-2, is KAGVTQTPRYLIKTRGQQVTLSCSPISGHRSVSWYQQTPGQGLQFLFEYFSETQRNKGNFPGRFSGRQFSNSRSEMNVSTLELGDSALYLCASRSDHGDYGYTFGSGTRLTVV.

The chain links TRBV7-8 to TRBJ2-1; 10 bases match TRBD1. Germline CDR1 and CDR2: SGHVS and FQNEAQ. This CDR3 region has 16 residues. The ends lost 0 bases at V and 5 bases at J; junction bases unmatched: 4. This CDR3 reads CASSLAPGQGHNEQFF. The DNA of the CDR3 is TGTGCCAGCAGCTTAGCCCCGGGACAGGGGCACAATGAGCAGTTCTTC.

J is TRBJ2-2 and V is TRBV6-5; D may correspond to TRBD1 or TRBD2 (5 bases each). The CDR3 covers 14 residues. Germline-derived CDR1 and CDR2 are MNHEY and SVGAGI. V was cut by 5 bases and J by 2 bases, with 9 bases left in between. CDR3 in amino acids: CASSPGTNTGELFF. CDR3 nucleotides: TGTGCCAGCAGTCCGGGGACCAACACCGGGGAGCTGTTTTTT.

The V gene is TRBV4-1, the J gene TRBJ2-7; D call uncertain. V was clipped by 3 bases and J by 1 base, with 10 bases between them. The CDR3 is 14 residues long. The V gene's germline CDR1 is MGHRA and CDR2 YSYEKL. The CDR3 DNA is TGCGCCAGCAGCCACCAAACTTCATCCTACGAGCAGTACTTC. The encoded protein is CASSHQTSSYEQYF.

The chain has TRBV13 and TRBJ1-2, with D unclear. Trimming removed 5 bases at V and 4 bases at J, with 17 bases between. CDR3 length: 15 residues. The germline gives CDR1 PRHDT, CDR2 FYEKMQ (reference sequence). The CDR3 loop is CASSPRSRTAYGYTF. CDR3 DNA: TGTGCCAGCAGCCCCCGGTCGAGGACGGCCTATGGCTACACCTTC.

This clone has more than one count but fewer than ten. CDR3 region: CASSHISGVSSYEQYF. The CDR3 bases are TGCGCCAGCAGCCATATTAGCGGGGTGAGCTCCTACGAGCAGTACTTC. The chain joins TRBV4-1 to TRBJ2-7; 8 bases are a match to TRBD2. Germline trimming cut 3 bases from V and 0 bases from J; bases unmatched to any gene: 7. The CDR3 loop spans 16 amino acids. CDR1 is MGHRA, CDR2 YSYEKL, per germline.

The CDR3 bases are TGTGCCAGCAGCCACTGGACTAGCGGTAACACCGGGGAGCTGTTTTTT. This codes for CASSHWTSGNTGELFF. J is TRBJ2-2 and V is TRBV4-2, with 10 positions matching TRBD2. V lost 3 bases and J lost 2; bases outside the gene matches: 3. In germline, CDR1 is LGHNA, CDR2 YNFKEQ. The CDR3 covers 16 residues.

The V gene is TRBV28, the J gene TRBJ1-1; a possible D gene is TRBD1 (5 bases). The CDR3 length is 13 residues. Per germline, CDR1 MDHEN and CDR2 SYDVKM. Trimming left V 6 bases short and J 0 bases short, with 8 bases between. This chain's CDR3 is CASRGALNTEAFF. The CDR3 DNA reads TGTGCCAGCAGAGGGGCCCTGAACACTGAAGCTTTCTTT.

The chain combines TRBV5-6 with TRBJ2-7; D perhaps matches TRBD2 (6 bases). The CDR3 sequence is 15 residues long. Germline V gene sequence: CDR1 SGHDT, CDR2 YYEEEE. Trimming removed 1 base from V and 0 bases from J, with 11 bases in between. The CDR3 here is CASSLRRVSSYEQYF. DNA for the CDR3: TGTGCCAGCAGCTTGAGGAGGGTATCCTCCTACGAGCAGTACTTC.

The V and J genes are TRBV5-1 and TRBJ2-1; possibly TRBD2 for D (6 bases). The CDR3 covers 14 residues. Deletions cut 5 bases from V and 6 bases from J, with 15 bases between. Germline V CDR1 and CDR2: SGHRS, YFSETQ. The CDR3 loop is CASRYQAGLNEQFF. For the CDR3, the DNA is TGCGCCAGCAGGTACCAGGCGGGACTCAATGAGCAGTTCTTC.